These 26 T cell receptor beta chains share one sample of origin, sequenced in a study of blood T cell repertoires in COVID-19. The table came from immunoSEQ multiplex PCR; TCRdb's copy has only in-frame clones and leaves some out. The data contain around 300,000 clones, 88% of them singletons. Input material: PBMCs or T cells enriched from blood (not recorded which). The source is a woman aged 45 to 65 who had recovered from COVID-19.

The chain is built from TRBV10-1 and TRBJ1-1, with 7 bases aligning to TRBD1. The CDR3 is made up of 14 amino acids. J was trimmed by 4 bases and V by 3 bases; bases with no gene match: 5. Germline loops: CDR1 WNHNN, CDR2 SYGVQD (reference sequence). The CDR3 here is CASSDGAGGTEAFF. The CDR3 DNA sequence: TGCGCCAGCAGTGATGGAGCAGGGGGCACTGAAGCTTTCTTT.

The chain couples TRBV7-2 to TRBJ2-7, with a possible D match to TRBD1 (6 bases). Germline V CDR1 and CDR2: SGHTA, FQGNSA. The CDR3 covers 16 residues. V gave up 2 bases and J gave up 2 bases, with 16 bases separating them. DNA for the CDR3: TGTGCCAGCAGCTTACTGTCTACGGACAGAACCTACGAGCAGTACTTC. It encodes CASSLLSTDRTYEQYF. The full variable domain, in which reference TRBV7-2 and TRBJ2-7 provide the parts outside the CDR3, is GAGVSQSPSNKVTEKGKDVELRCDPISGHTALYWYRQSLGQGLEFLIYFQGNSAPDKSGLPSDRFSAERTGGSVSTLTIQRTQQEDSAVYLCASSLLSTDRTYEQYFGPGTRLTVT.

The rearrangement uses TRBV7-3 and TRBJ2-5, with 12 nucleotides matching TRBD2. Germline V gives CDR1 SGHTA, CDR2 FQGTGA. This CDR3 contains 16 residues. The V gene end was trimmed by 5 bases and the J gene end by 5 bases; junction bases not matched to a gene: 9. CDR3 bases: TGTGCCAGCAGCCTATTAGGGACTAGCGGGCGTGAGACCCAGTACTTC. As protein: CASSLLGTSGRETQYF.

This chain connects TRBV6-5 to TRBJ1-3; TRBD1 is a possible D gene (5 bases). The V end was cut by 6 bases, the J end by 1 base, with 13 bases between. Germline CDR1 is MNHEY and CDR2 is SVGAGI. The CDR3 length is 15 residues. The DNA of the CDR3 is TGTGCCAGCAGGATGCAGGGAGGATCTGGAAACACCATATATTTT. Its protein product is CASRMQGGSGNTIYF.

The V and J genes are TRBV28 and TRBJ1-5, with D perhaps matching TRBD1 (6 bases). V was shortened by 8 bases and J by 4 bases, with 12 bases between the two germline ends. CDR1 is MDHEN and CDR2 is SYDVKM in the germline V gene. The CDR3 has 13 amino acids. CDR3: CASGGQLNQPQHF. The CDR3 coding sequence is TGTGCCAGCGGAGGACAGCTAAATCAGCCCCAGCATTTT.

The genes are TRBV2 and TRBJ2-3; 9 bases agree with TRBD2. Germline V CDR1 and CDR2: SNHLY, FYNNEI. V lost 3 bases, J lost 6 bases, and 7 bases stayed unmatched. The CDR3 has 15 amino acids. The CDR3 spells CASSEGLAGADTQYF. As DNA, the CDR3 is TGTGCCAGCAGTGAGGGATTAGCGGGAGCCGATACGCAGTATTTT.

The chain combines TRBV7-2 with TRBJ2-2, with TRBD2 matching 8 bases. Trimming removed 4 bases from V and 1 base from J; junction bases left unmatched: 2. Germline V gene data show CDR1 as SGHTA and CDR2 as FQGNSA. The CDR3 sequence is 15 residues long. The CDR3 loop is CASSSTSGNTGELFF. The CDR3 DNA follows: TGTGCCAGCAGCTCAACTAGCGGGAACACCGGGGAGCTGTTTTTT. The full variable domain, completed using reference TRBV7-2 and TRBJ2-2, is GAGVSQSPSNKVTEKGKDVELRCDPISGHTALYWYRQSLGQGLEFLIYFQGNSAPDKSGLPSDRFSAERTGGSVSTLTIQRTQQEDSAVYLCASSSTSGNTGELFFGEGSRLTVL.

The V and J genes are TRBV19 and TRBJ2-7; 7 bases align to TRBD2. The trim removed 2 bases at V and 2 bases at J, leaving 6 bases unmatched. This CDR3 region has 15 residues. Germline-derived CDR1 and CDR2 are LNHDA and SQIVND (reference sequence). DNA of the CDR3: TGTGCCAGTAGTATAAACGGGAGGATTCCCTACGAGCAGTACTTC. Protein product: CASSINGRIPYEQYF.

V usage is TRBV6-6 and J usage is TRBJ1-1; D is undetermined. The V gene lost 0 bases and the J gene lost 5 bases, with 7 bases spanning the gap. The CDR3 covers 13 residues. Germline loops: CDR1 MNHNY, CDR2 SVGAGI (reference sequence). The CDR3 protein is CASSYSGETEAFF. Here the CDR3 DNA reads TGTGCCAGCAGTTACTCCGGGGAAACTGAAGCTTTCTTT.

The chain links TRBV24-1 to TRBJ2-3; 8 bases agree with TRBD2. The CDR3 is made up of 15 amino acids. The V gene's germline CDR1 is KGHDR and CDR2 SFDVKD. Trimming removed 3 bases from V and 1 base from J; junction bases left unmatched: 2. CDR3 sequence (DNA): TGTGCCACCAGTGATGCGACTAGCGGCACAGATACGCAGTATTTT. It specifies CATSDATSGTDTQYF.

This clone was observed a single time. This chain links TRBV6-5 with TRBJ2-7, with 7 bases lining up with TRBD1. This CDR3 spans 13 amino acids. The ends lost 5 bases at V and 3 bases at J; junction bases unmatched: 4. CDR1 and CDR2 from the germline V gene are MNHEY and SVGAGI. Here the CDR3 DNA reads TGTGCCAGCAGTACAGGGGCCCTCTACGAGCAGTACTTC. Protein sequence: CASSTGALYEQYF.

The chain carries TRBV4-3 and TRBJ2-1; 7 nucleotides match TRBD2. The V gene's germline CDR1 is LGHNA and CDR2 YSLEER. V lost 4 bases to trimming and J lost 6 bases; unmatched junction nucleotides: 15. This CDR3 region has 17 residues. The CDR3 spells CASSLSSGNSPLNEQFF. The CDR3 nucleotides are TGCGCCAGCAGCCTGAGCAGCGGGAATAGCCCACTCAATGAGCAGTTCTTC.

The rearrangement joins TRBV28 to TRBJ1-2; D unresolved. The CDR3 runs 13 residues. CDR1 is MDHEN and CDR2 is SYDVKM in the germline V gene. V gave up 5 bases and J gave up 4 bases, with 11 bases separating them. CDR3 in DNA: TGTGCCAGCAGTAAAGGGAGTGGCTATGGCTACACCTTC. It yields the protein CASSKGSGYGYTF.

This chain uses TRBV7-2 with TRBJ1-1, with 7 bases aligning to TRBD1. CDR1 SGHTA and CDR2 FQGNSA come from the germline V gene. The trim removed 4 bases at V and 0 bases at J, leaving 8 bases unmatched. The CDR3 runs 16 residues. The CDR3 protein is CASSSSWGQMNTEAFF. Here the CDR3 DNA reads TGTGCCAGCAGCTCAAGCTGGGGACAGATGAACACTGAAGCTTTCTTT.

This chain joins TRBV5-1 and TRBJ2-5; a possible D gene is TRBD2 (5 bases). This CDR3 is 14 amino acids long. V lost 3 bases and J lost 0, with 9 bases in between. Germline V lookup: CDR1 SGHRS, CDR2 YFSETQ. CDR3 region: CASSSRANQETQYF. CDR3 in DNA: TGCGCCAGCAGCTCGAGGGCTAACCAAGAGACCCAGTACTTC. The whole variable domain, filled in from reference TRBV5-1 and TRBJ2-5, reads KAGVTQTPRYLIKTRGQQVTLSCSPISGHRSVSWYQQTPGQGLQFLFEYFSETQRNKGNFPGRFSGRQFSNSRSEMNVSTLELGDSALYLCASSSRANQETQYFGPGTRLLVL.

The CDR3 bases are TGCGCCAGCAGCTTGGCTAGCGGGACTACCTACGAGCAGTACTTC. This translates into CASSLASGTTYEQYF. The rearrangement uses TRBV5-1 and TRBJ2-7; TRBD2 aligns across 9 bases. CDR3 length equals 15 residues. The V and J ends lost 0 bases and 2 bases, in that order; junction bases with no gene match: 3. The germline V gene encodes CDR1 SGHRS and CDR2 YFSETQ.

The chain links TRBV5-1 to TRBJ1-4, with D possibly being TRBD1 (5 bases). The germline V gene has CDR1 SGHRS and CDR2 YFSETQ. The germline V and J ends were trimmed by 0 bases and 5 bases, with 11 bases remaining between them. The CDR3 sequence is 15 residues long. DNA of the CDR3: TGCGCCAGCAGCTTGGGGACAATGGGGAATGAAAAACTGTTTTTT. It codes for CASSLGTMGNEKLFF.

The gene calls are TRBV27 and TRBJ2-1; D possibly corresponds to TRBD2 (6 bases). CDR1 is MNHEY and CDR2 is SMNVEV in the germline V gene (reference sequence). With 3 bases removed from V and 4 bases from J, the gap between germline ends came to 13 bases. CDR3 size: 15 residues. The CDR3 coding sequence is TGTGCCAGCAGTTTGGGGGGAGCGGGTTACAATGAGCAGTTCTTC. It specifies CASSLGGAGYNEQFF.

The rearrangement uses TRBV2 and TRBJ2-7; D uncertain. Germline values: CDR1 SNHLY, CDR2 FYNNEI. CDR3 length equals 14 residues. The ends were cut back, 5 bases at V and 0 bases at J, with 11 bases in the middle. The CDR3 is CASSSGYSSYEQYF. The CDR3 coding sequence is TGTGCCAGCAGTTCAGGTTATAGCTCCTACGAGCAGTACTTC.

This chain connects TRBV4-1 to TRBJ1-1; TRBD1 might be the D (5 bases). The V and J ends lost 0 bases and 7 bases respectively, with 15 bases between them. The germline gives CDR1 MGHRA, CDR2 YSYEKL. The CDR3 consists of 15 residues. The CDR3 sequence: CASSQDPGKGREAFF. The DNA for the CDR3 is TGCGCCAGCAGCCAAGATCCCGGAAAGGGGCGTGAAGCTTTCTTT.

The J gene is TRBJ2-7, the V gene TRBV9, with TRBD2 identical over 15 bases. There are 16 residues in the CDR3. J gave up 5 bases and V 3 bases, and 6 bases lay outside the gene matches. Per the germline V gene, CDR1 is SGDLS and CDR2 is YYNGEE. The CDR3 region has the DNA TGTGCCAGCAGCGCCGGACTAGCGGGAGGGCCCCACGAGCAGTACTTC. Translating gives CASSAGLAGGPHEQYF.

This sequence joins TRBV5-1 and TRBJ1-4; D remains ambiguous. The V gene lost 2 bases and the J gene lost 7 bases, with 12 bases spanning the gap. The CDR3 extends over 14 amino acids. In germline, CDR1 is SGHRS, CDR2 YFSETQ. CDR3 residues: CASSFGRAGEKLFF. CDR3 bases: TGCGCCAGCAGCTTCGGGAGGGCGGGTGAAAAACTGTTTTTT.

This chain connects TRBV2 to TRBJ1-2; D unclear. CDR1 is SNHLY, CDR2 FYNNEI, per germline. Trimming pared 6 bases from V and 8 bases from J, leaving 7 bases between. The CDR3 totals 10 residues. The CDR3 sequence: CASRSVGYTF. The CDR3 DNA sequence: TGTGCCAGCAGGAGTGTCGGCTACACCTTC.

The gene calls are TRBV12-3 or TRBV12-4 and TRBJ1-1; no definite D call. CDR3 size: 13 residues. V was cut by 5 bases and J by 5 bases, with 12 bases left in between. The CDR3 spells CASSPGRGTEAFF. The CDR3 coding sequence is TGTGCCAGCAGTCCCGGCAGAGGGACTGAAGCTTTCTTT.

The chain links TRBV12-5 to TRBJ1-2; the D gene is possibly TRBD1 (5 bases). From germline, CDR1 is LGHNT and CDR2 FRNRAP. Trimming took 3 bases from V and 0 from J, leaving 17 bases between them. The CDR3 is made up of 17 amino acids. CDR3 loop: CASGFLGHSETNYGYTF. DNA for the CDR3: TGTGCTAGTGGTTTTCTCGGACATTCCGAAACTAACTATGGCTACACCTTC.

The CDR3 reads CASSTLAGGAREQYF. CDR3 bases: TGTGCCAGCAGCACCCTAGCGGGAGGGGCCCGCGAGCAGTACTTC. This sequence joins TRBV11-3 and TRBJ2-7, with 12 bases identical to TRBD2. Germline V gene lookup returns CDR1 SGHNT and CDR2 YENEEA. Trimming cost V 5 bases and J 6 bases; bases outside gene matches: 8. This CDR3 region has 15 residues.